Sequencing of this TCR beta chain was carried out in a study of sequential checkpoint blockade in melanoma. Study-wide background: TCRβ was sequenced from DNA of some 97 pretreatment tumors. After nivolumab or ipilimumab alone, some 22 patients had week-13 rebiopsies. Study results and limitations: Response in arm A was associated with pretreatment TIL clonality.

Turning to this clone: Its target is not known.

Treatment defined: randomized to nivolumab then ipilimumab (arm A) or the reverse (arm B). Patients had received no earlier DNA-damaging chemotherapy. The method was immunoSEQ multiplex PCR; TCRdb's version includes in-frame clones alone and lacks a portion of them. This repertoire shows around 2,500 clones, about 26% found once; its top ten account for approximately 16%. The germline gives CDR1 SGHNT, CDR2 YENEEA. Trimming removed 4 bases from V and 2 bases from J, with 12 bases in between. CDR3 length equals 15 residues. This specimen was tumor tissue (inferred from file names), taken from a patient given nivolumab and ipilimumab in sequence. The V gene is TRBV11-3, the J gene TRBJ1-5; no definite D call. The source of this sequence is a human donor with melanoma. CDR3 nucleotides: TGTGCCAGCAGCTATTCGGGAAGGGGCAATCAGCCCCAGCATTTT. This translates into CASSYSGRGNQPQHF.